These 26 T cell receptor beta chains were all obtained from the same sample, sequenced in a study of blood T cell repertoires in COVID-19. Sequencing was performed with immunoSEQ multiplex PCR; in TCRdb, only in-frame clones are kept and a portion is missing. Here the sample spans about 280,000 clones, approximately 89% being singletons. The sequencing input was PBMCs or T cells enriched from blood (not recorded which). The origin of the receptors is a man aged 40-49 years who had been exposed to COVID-19.

The chain uses TRBV6-7 and TRBJ2-2; D is perhaps TRBD1 (6 bases). TRBV6-7 is an ORF, with its function uncertain. The V end was cut by 5 bases, the J end by 4 bases, with 11 bases between. The CDR3 loop spans 14 amino acids. This CDR3 is CASSTTGTTGELFF. CDR3 bases: TGTGCCAGCAGTACGACAGGAACCACCGGGGAGCTGTTTTTT.

The chain couples TRBV14 to TRBJ1-6, with D unresolved. The CDR3 loop spans 12 amino acids. V was pared by 1 base and J by 10 bases, with 5 bases between. The V gene's germline CDR1 is SGHDN and CDR2 FVKESK. CDR3 residues: CASSQGESPLHF. DNA of the CDR3: TGTGCCAGCAGCCAAGGGGAGTCACCCCTCCACTTT.

V usage is TRBV4-2 and J usage is TRBJ2-3, with D possibly TRBD2 on 5 matching bases. Germline-derived CDR1 and CDR2 are LGHNA and YNFKEQ. This CDR3 has 14 amino acids. V lost 2 bases and J 4 bases, leaving 10 bases between the germline ends. The CDR3 sequence: CASSQLTSSDTQYF. CDR3 sequence (DNA): TGTGCCAGCAGCCAACTCACTAGTTCAGATACGCAGTATTTT.

CDR3 DNA: TGTGCCAGCAGCCTTTTCGGACAGACTGCAACTAATGAAAAACTGTTTTTT. It yields the protein CASSLFGQTATNEKLFF. This chain joins TRBV5-4 and TRBJ1-4; tentatively, D is TRBD1 (6 bases). The CDR3 sequence is 17 residues long. V was shortened by 4 bases and J by 0 bases, with 16 bases between the two germline ends. Germline V gene data show CDR1 as SGHNT and CDR2 as YYREEE (reference sequence).

This clone came up once. The V call is TRBV27, the J call TRBJ2-7, with D maybe TRBD1 (6 bases). Germline CDR1 reads MNHEY; CDR2 reads SMNVEV (reference sequence). The CDR3 covers 17 residues. V lost 3 bases and J 1 base, leaving 19 bases between the germline ends. The CDR3 region is CASSFRSLTGGSYEQYF. The CDR3 nucleotides are TGTGCCAGCAGTTTCCGGTCTCTGACAGGCGGATCCTACGAGCAGTACTTC.

The chain links TRBV11-3 to TRBJ2-1; tentatively, D is TRBD1 (7 bases). Trimming took 5 bases from V and 8 from J, leaving 10 bases between them. The CDR3 runs to 12 residues. The germline V gene encodes CDR1 SGHNT and CDR2 YENEEA. CDR3 sequence (DNA): TGTGCCAGCAGCCAGGGGGACTATGAGCAGTTCTTC. It specifies CASSQGDYEQFF. Full variable domain (rest looked up from reference TRBV11-3 and TRBJ2-1): EAGVVQSPRYKIIEKKQPVAFWCNPISGHNTLYWYLQNLGQGPELLIRYENEEAVDDSQLPKDRFSAERLKGVDSTLKIQPAELGDSAVYLCASSQGDYEQFFGPGTRLTVL.

The chain joins TRBV6-5 to TRBJ1-1; D remains ambiguous. Looked up from germline, CDR1 is MNHEY and CDR2 is SVGAGI. The V end was cut by 2 bases, the J end by 2 bases, with 12 bases between. The CDR3 consists of 15 residues. The CDR3 sequence: CASSYGGVGNTEAFF. The DNA of the CDR3 is TGTGCCAGCAGTTACGGCGGGGTAGGAAACACTGAAGCTTTCTTT.

V is TRBV3-1 (or the pseudogene TRBV3-2) and J is TRBJ1-6; 9 bases agree with TRBD1. Germline V gene data show CDR1 as LGHDT and CDR2 as YNNKEL (reference sequence). The CDR3 is 17 amino acids. V dropped 2 bases and J dropped 9; count of bases not matched to a gene: 11. CDR3 sequence: CASSQQPTGTGLSPLHF. The CDR3 DNA sequence: TGTGCCAGCAGCCAACAACCAACCGGGACAGGGCTTTCACCCCTCCACTTT.

V usage is TRBV29-1 and J usage is TRBJ2-2; D unclear. Trimming left V 0 bases short and J 6 bases short, with 14 bases between. There are 15 residues in the CDR3. Per the germline V gene, CDR1 is SQVTM and CDR2 is ANQGSEA. The CDR3 reads CSVEESLSSAGELFF. The DNA of the CDR3 is TGCAGCGTTGAAGAGAGTCTGAGTTCCGCCGGGGAGCTGTTTTTT.

The chain couples TRBV7-9 to TRBJ2-5; TRBD1 might be the D (7 bases). From germline, CDR1 is SEHNR and CDR2 FQNEAQ (reference sequence). CDR3 size: 15 residues. The germline V and J ends were trimmed by 7 bases and 7 bases, with 22 bases remaining between them. The CDR3 region has the DNA TGTGCCAGCACCGGGACAGACACAACCGGGGGGACCCAGTACTTC. Translated: CASTGTDTTGGTQYF.

This clone was observed a handful of times. V usage is TRBV14 and J usage is TRBJ2-5; D call uncertain. V was shortened by 4 bases and J by 2 bases, with 8 bases between the two germline ends. CDR1 is SGHDN, CDR2 FVKESK, per germline. The length of the CDR3 is 13 residues. As DNA, the CDR3 is TGTGCCAGCAGCCCATCGGGTCAAGAGACCCAGTACTTC. It codes for CASSPSGQETQYF.

This chain uses TRBV7-9 with TRBJ1-1, with TRBD1 matching over 7 bases. Germline V gene lookup returns CDR1 SEHNR and CDR2 FQNEAQ (reference sequence). This CDR3 spans 11 amino acids. With V trimmed by 3 bases and J by 8 bases, 0 bases remained unmatched. DNA for the CDR3: TGTGCCAGCAGCTTGGGACAGGAAGCTTTCTTT. Residues: CASSLGQEAFF.

This clone came up a few times. The chain employs TRBV2 and TRBJ2-3; 9 bases match TRBD1. Germline V gene sequence: CDR1 SNHLY, CDR2 FYNNEI. The CDR3 loop spans 21 amino acids. After removal of 8 bases from V and 2 bases from J, the junction contained 26 bases not matched to a gene. CDR3 sequence (DNA): TGTGCCAGCTCTTTGTTTGGCGGGACAGGGATTACTAGCGCCATCACAGATACGCAGTATTTT. Its translation: CASSLFGGTGITSAITDTQYF.

J is TRBJ2-7 and V is TRBV6-5; 9 nucleotides line up with TRBD2. Germline-derived CDR1 and CDR2 are MNHEY and SVGAGI. Trimming took 6 bases from V and 7 from J; bases not matched to a gene: 13. The CDR3 is 15 amino acids. CDR3 region: CASSPRLAVRGEQYF. CDR3 coding DNA: TGTGCCAGCAGCCCGAGACTAGCGGTGAGGGGAGAGCAGTACTTC.

The rearrangement uses TRBV3-1 (or the pseudogene TRBV3-2) and TRBJ2-2, with 7 bases lining up with TRBD2. The V gene end was trimmed by 1 base and the J gene end by 4 bases; junction bases not matched to a gene: 12. Per the germline V gene, CDR1 is LGHDT and CDR2 is YNNKEL (reference sequence). The CDR3 has 18 residues. The DNA of the CDR3 is TGTGCCAGCAGCCAAGGATTATGGGGGAGGGCCAGCACCGGGGAGCTGTTTTTT. It is translated as CASSQGLWGRASTGELFF.

The chain recombines TRBV4-2 with TRBJ1-2, with D perhaps TRBD1 (6 bases). The germline gives CDR1 LGHNA, CDR2 YNFKEQ. This CDR3 has 15 residues. V lost 0 bases and J lost 3, with 11 bases in between. CDR3 in DNA: TGTGCCAGCAGCCAAGACAGGGGAGAGGACTATGGCTACACCTTC. Translation gives CASSQDRGEDYGYTF.

This rearrangement joins TRBV2 to TRBJ2-7; the match to TRBD2 covers 7 bases. J lost 6 bases, V lost 4 bases, and 9 bases had no gene match. Germline V gives CDR1 SNHLY, CDR2 FYNNEI. The CDR3 contains 14 residues. CDR3 region: CASSVLAGAGEQYF. The CDR3 DNA sequence: TGTGCCAGCAGTGTATTGGCGGGAGCTGGCGAGCAGTACTTC.

The chain uses TRBV2 and TRBJ1-5; 8 bases are a match to TRBD1. The CDR3 totals 16 residues. The J segment lost 5 bases and the V segment lost 6 bases, leaving 12 bases of the junction unmatched. The germline V gene has CDR1 SNHLY and CDR2 FYNNEI. CDR3 sequence reads: CASSRSEGQGYQPQHF. CDR3 coding DNA: TGTGCCAGCAGCCGGTCCGAAGGACAGGGCTATCAGCCCCAGCATTTT. The complete variable domain, with remaining parts taken from reference TRBV2 and TRBJ1-5, reads EPEVTQTPSHQVTQMGQEVILRCVPISNHLYFYWYRQILGQKVEFLVSFYNNEISEKSEIFDDQFSVERPDGSNFTLKIRSTKLEDSAMYFCASSRSEGQGYQPQHFGDGTRLSIL.

The chain links TRBV5-1 to TRBJ2-5; no firm D call. The germline V gene encodes CDR1 SGHRS and CDR2 YFSETQ. V lost 3 bases and J lost 5, with 20 bases in between. The CDR3 totals 16 residues. The CDR3 DNA reads TGCGCCAGCAGCTCGCGCCCCTCCACTGCCGGGGAGACCCAGTACTTC. Translation gives CASSSRPSTAGETQYF.

Worth noting for this clone: The sample contains more than one DNA sequence encoding this CDR3. CDR3 DNA sequence: TGTGCCACCAGCAGCGGGACAGGGAGCTACGAGCAGTACTTC. It encodes CATSSGTGSYEQYF. The V call is TRBV15, the J call TRBJ2-7, with TRBD1 matching 9 bases. CDR1 is LNHNV and CDR2 is YYDKDF in the germline V gene (reference sequence). J lost 3 bases, V lost 3 bases, and 3 bases had no gene match. The CDR3 consists of 14 residues.

This chain links TRBV5-4 with TRBJ2-2; 12 bases match TRBD2. The germline V gene encodes CDR1 SGHNT and CDR2 YYREEE (reference sequence). Unmatched junction bases numbered 16, after V lost 4 bases and J lost 3 bases. The CDR3 contains 20 residues. The CDR3 here is CASSDRMKGLAGAHTGELFF. The DNA of the CDR3 is TGTGCCAGCAGCGATAGAATGAAGGGACTAGCGGGTGCTCACACCGGGGAGCTGTTTTTT.

The chain combines TRBV4-2 with TRBJ1-2, with a tentative D call TRBD1 (6 bases). This CDR3 contains 15 residues. Germline V gene data show CDR1 as LGHNA and CDR2 as YNFKEQ. Trimming removed 3 bases at V and 6 bases at J, with 17 bases between. For the CDR3, the DNA is TGTGCCAGCAGCCAGTCGGCAGGGGAAATCGATGGCTACACCTTC. Translated: CASSQSAGEIDGYTF.

This rearrangement joins TRBV3-1 (or the pseudogene TRBV3-2) to TRBJ2-3; TRBD2 aligns across 16 bases. Germline values: CDR1 LGHDT, CDR2 YNNKEL (reference sequence). This CDR3 has 19 residues. J lost 5 bases, V lost 1 base, and 9 bases had no gene match. CDR3 DNA sequence: TGTGCCAGCAGCCAAGTTGGTGGGACTAGCGGGAGGGCACGAGATACGCAGTATTTT. Amino acid sequence: CASSQVGGTSGRARDTQYF.

The chain recombines TRBV19 with TRBJ2-1, with 8 bases that match TRBD1. The CDR3 contains 16 residues. CDR1 LNHDA and CDR2 SQIVND come from the germline V gene (reference sequence). The ends lost 4 bases at V and 8 bases at J; junction bases unmatched: 13. For the CDR3, the DNA is TGTGCCAGTAGTACCTTTGACAGGGGCGCAAGGGATGAGCAGTTCTTC. Translation: CASSTFDRGARDEQFF.

V gene TRBV6-5 combines with J gene TRBJ2-7, with D maybe TRBD1 (5 bases). The CDR3 is made up of 14 amino acids. Germline CDR1 and CDR2: MNHEY and SVGAGI. Trimming pared 6 bases from V and 7 bases from J, leaving 19 bases between. This chain's CDR3 is CASSPTPGLREQYF. The CDR3 DNA is TGTGCCAGCAGCCCAACACCAGGGTTGCGGGAGCAGTACTTC.

DNA for the CDR3: TGCGCCAGCAGCACGACCCTTTGGGGGGTGGCTGAAGCTTTCTTT. This sequence encodes CASSTTLWGVAEAFF. This chain links TRBV5-1 with TRBJ1-1, with a possible D match to TRBD1 (5 bases). The CDR3 is 15 amino acids. Trimming shortened V by 4 bases and J by 6 bases, and 19 bases separated the two germline ends. Germline CDR1 reads SGHRS; CDR2 reads YFSETQ.